Listed here are 4 T cell receptor beta chains from one sample, sequenced in a study of T cell responses to AZD1222 COVID-19 vaccine. Some clones are missing from TCRdb's copy, which holds only in-frame ones; the method was immunoSEQ multiplex PCR. This table holds 90,000 to 120,000 clones, roughly 89% found once. This sample comprised peripheral blood, obtained on day 0 of AZD1222 vaccination. Receptors originate from an adult in good health.

The chain couples TRBV6-1 to TRBJ1-4; TRBD1 is a possible D gene (5 bases). V shed 1 base and J shed 7 bases, with 19 bases lying between them. This CDR3 spans 17 amino acids. Germline V gene sequence: CDR1 MNHNS, CDR2 SASEGT. CDR3 DNA sequence: TGTGCCAGCAGTGAAGTAGCTGGACTGTCGGGGGGTGAAAAACTGTTTTTT. It is translated as CASSEVAGLSGGEKLFF.

V usage is TRBV5-4 and J usage is TRBJ2-7, with 11 bases matching TRBD2. Losses at the gene ends were 2 bases for V and 4 bases for J; bases not matched to a gene: 5. The CDR3 extends over 15 amino acids. The germline V gene has CDR1 SGHNT and CDR2 YYREEE (reference sequence). Here the CDR3 DNA reads TGTGCCAGCAGCTTCAAGACTAGCGGGGCGTACGAGCAGTACTTC. Translating gives CASSFKTSGAYEQYF.

The CDR3 bases are TGTGCCAGCAGTGAGAGGGAACTCAATCAGCCCCAGCATTTT. Translation: CASSERELNQPQHF. V usage is TRBV2 and J usage is TRBJ1-5; D uncertain. V was cut by 3 bases and J by 3 bases, with 9 bases left in between. CDR3 length equals 14 residues. Germline V gene sequence: CDR1 SNHLY, CDR2 FYNNEI.

This sequence joins TRBV29-1 and TRBJ2-5; TRBD2 agrees at 7 bases. The CDR3 sequence is 12 residues long. Germline trimming cut 7 bases from V and 2 bases from J; bases unmatched to any gene: 4. CDR1 SQVTM and CDR2 ANQGSEA come from the germline V gene. The CDR3 spells CSAERGQETQYF. As DNA, the CDR3 is TGCAGCGCCGAGCGGGGACAAGAGACCCAGTACTTC. Looking up the rest from reference TRBV29-1 and TRBJ2-5 gives the full variable domain: SAVISQKPSRDICQRGTSLTIQCQVDSQVTMMFWYRQQPGQSLTLIATANQGSEATYESGFVIDKFPISRPNLTFSTLTVSNMSPEDSSIYLCSAERGQETQYFGPGTRLLVL.